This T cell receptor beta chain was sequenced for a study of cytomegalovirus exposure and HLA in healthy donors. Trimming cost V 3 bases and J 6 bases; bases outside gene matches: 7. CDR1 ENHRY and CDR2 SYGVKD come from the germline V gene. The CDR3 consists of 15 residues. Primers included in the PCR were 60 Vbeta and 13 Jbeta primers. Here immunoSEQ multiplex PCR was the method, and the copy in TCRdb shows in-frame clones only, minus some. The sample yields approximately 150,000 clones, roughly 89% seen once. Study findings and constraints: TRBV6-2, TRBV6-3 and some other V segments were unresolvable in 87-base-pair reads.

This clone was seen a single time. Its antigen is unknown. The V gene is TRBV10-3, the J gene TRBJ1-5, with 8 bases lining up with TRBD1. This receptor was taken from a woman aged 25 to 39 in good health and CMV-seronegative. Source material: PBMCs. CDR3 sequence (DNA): TGTGCCATCAGTGACCAGGGGGCCAGGGGTCAGCCCCAGCATTTT. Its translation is CAISDQGARGQPQHF.